A selection of T cell receptor beta chains follows, all from one sample in a study of shared clonotypes between healthy human individuals. The data were produced by immunoSEQ multiplex PCR, yet TCRdb's version contains in-frame clones alone and is incomplete. The repertoire holds 500,000 to 700,000 clones, with 85% to 95% as singletons. The sequencing input was naive CD8+ T cells sorted from blood. These receptors came from a woman in her 30s in good health. Both conserved end residues are part of each CDR3. The order of the fields is clone size, D gene, J gene, V gene, CDR3 DNA, CDR3 protein. D genes are given only for firm matches. Clone size is stated in some rows and not others, as once, few, many or a class when expanded.

size: NA; D: TRBD2; J: TRBJ2-7; V: TRBV7-2; DNA: TGTGCCAGCACCCTGACTAGCAGTACCTACGAGCAGTACTTC; CDR3: CASTLTSSTYEQYF
size: NA; D: TRBD1; J: TRBJ1-4; V: TRBV4-1; DNA: TGCGCCAGCAGCCTCGAAACCGGGACAGGAGGTGAAAAACTGTTTTTT; CDR3: CASSLETGTGGEKLFF
size: NA; D: TRBD1; J: TRBJ1-1; V: TRBV6-5; DNA: TGTGCCAGCATTTTGACAGGGGAGGGCACTGAAGCTTTCTTT; CDR3: CASILTGEGTEAFF
size: NA; D: NA; J: TRBJ2-7; V: TRBV4-1; DNA: TGCGCCAGCAGCTCCCACAAGGCGGGAATATACGAGCAGTACTTC; CDR3: CASSSHKAGIYEQYF
size: NA; D: TRBD1; J: TRBJ2-1; V: TRBV5-4; DNA: TGTGCCAGCAGCTTGGAGGGGGCTTACTACAATGAGCAGTTCTTC; CDR3: CASSLEGAYYNEQFF
size: NA; D: TRBD1; J: TRBJ1-5; V: TRBV27; DNA: TGTGCCAGCAGACGAACACCAGGGGGAGGCAATCAGCCCCAGCATTTT; CDR3: CASRRTPGGGNQPQHF
size: NA; D: TRBD1; J: TRBJ2-6; V: TRBV27; DNA: TGTGCCAGCAGTGGATTCCCCAACCTTGACAGGGAATCTGGGGCCAACGTCCTGACTTTC; CDR3: CASSGFPNLDRESGANVLTF
size: once; D: TRBD2; J: TRBJ2-1; V: TRBV11-2; DNA: TGTGCCAGCAGCTTAGATCCCCCCCAGCGGGAGGGTCTGCATGAGCAGTTCTTC; CDR3: CASSLDPPQREGLHEQFF
size: NA; D: NA; J: TRBJ1-1; V: TRBV6-5; DNA: TGTGCCAGCAGTTACTCGAAGGGGCAGGATGAAGCTTTCTTT; CDR3: CASSYSKGQDEAFF
size: NA; D: NA; J: TRBJ1-5; V: TRBV7-9; DNA: TGTGCCAGCAGCTTACCCTATAGCAATCAGCCCCAGCATTTT; CDR3: CASSLPYSNQPQHF
size: NA; D: TRBD2; J: TRBJ2-1; V: TRBV30; DNA: TGTGCCTGGAGTTCAGTAGCGGGAGCTAATGAGCAGTTCTTC; CDR3: CAWSSVAGANEQFF
size: NA; D: TRBD1; J: TRBJ1-1; V: TRBV7-6; DNA: TGTGCCAGCAGCTTAGGGACACAGGGGGCGGCTTGGGGTGAAGCTTTCTTT; CDR3: CASSLGTQGAAWGEAFF
size: NA; D: TRBD1; J: TRBJ1-4; V: TRBV28; DNA: TGTGCCAGCAACTGGGGGGACAGGCCTGCAACTAATGAAAAACTGTTTTTT; CDR3: CASNWGDRPATNEKLFF
size: NA; D: NA; J: TRBJ2-7; V: TRBV4-1; DNA: TGCGCCAGCAGCCAAGACAGGGGGGACTACGAGCAGTACTTC; CDR3: CASSQDRGDYEQYF
size: NA; D: NA; J: TRBJ2-7; V: TRBV10-2; DNA: TGCGCCAGCAGTGAGGGGGTCTGGGGATACGAGCAGTACTTC; CDR3: CASSEGVWGYEQYF
size: few; D: NA; J: TRBJ1-5; V: TRBV19; DNA: TGTGCCAGTGGCTTTAGCAATCAGCCCCAGCATTTT; CDR3: CASGFSNQPQHF
size: NA; D: TRBD2; J: TRBJ2-5; V: TRBV28; DNA: TGTGCCAGCAGTCAGGGACTAGCGGGAGGTAAAGAGACCCAGTACTTC; CDR3: CASSQGLAGGKETQYF
size: NA; D: NA; J: TRBJ2-2; V: TRBV2; DNA: TGTGCCAGCAGACCCCCGCCGATGGGGAGGAGGCCCGGGGAGCTGTTTTTT; CDR3: CASRPPPMGRRPGELFF
size: NA; D: NA; J: TRBJ2-2; V: TRBV27; DNA: TGTGCCAGCAGTTTGGGGAACACCGGGGAGCTGTTTTTT; CDR3: CASSLGNTGELFF
size: NA; D: TRBD1; J: TRBJ2-7; V: TRBV28; DNA: TGTGCCAGCAGTACAGGGGCCTACGAGCAGTACTTC; CDR3: CASSTGAYEQYF
size: NA; D: NA; J: TRBJ2-7; V: TRBV27; DNA: TGTGCCAGCAGTCCCGATCGATTCCTCTACGAGCAGTACTTC; CDR3: CASSPDRFLYEQYF
size: NA; D: NA; J: TRBJ1-5; V: TRBV27; DNA: TGTGCCAGCAGTCGGGTGGGGAGCAATCAGCCCCAGCATTTT; CDR3: CASSRVGSNQPQHF
size: NA; D: TRBD1; J: TRBJ1-2; V: TRBV19; DNA: TGTGCCAGTAGTCATAGCCCCGGGACAGGGTATGGCTACACCTTC; CDR3: CASSHSPGTGYGYTF
size: NA; D: TRBD1; J: TRBJ1-1; V: TRBV4-1; DNA: TGCGCCAGCAGCCAAACACAGGGGGGCACTGAAGCTTTCTTT; CDR3: CASSQTQGGTEAFF
size: NA; D: NA; J: TRBJ1-1; V: TRBV19; DNA: TGTGCCAGTAGTAAGGGTGGGGAGGGGTCCGACACTGAAGCTTTCTTT; CDR3: CASSKGGEGSDTEAFF
size: NA; D: TRBD2; J: TRBJ2-3; V: TRBV9; DNA: TGTGCCAGCAGCGGGCCAGCGGGAGGAGATACGCAGTATTTT; CDR3: CASSGPAGGDTQYF
size: NA; D: TRBD1; J: TRBJ2-7; V: TRBV7-2; DNA: TGTGCCAGCAGCCAAAGGGGACAGGGATACGAGCAGTACTTC; CDR3: CASSQRGQGYEQYF
size: NA; D: NA; J: TRBJ2-1; V: TRBV5-8; DNA: TGTGCCAGCAGCTTGTCGAATGAGCAGTTCTTC; CDR3: CASSLSNEQFF
size: NA; D: NA; J: TRBJ2-2; V: TRBV30; DNA: TGTGCCTGGAACATGGACACCGGGGAGCTGTTTTTT; CDR3: CAWNMDTGELFF
size: NA; D: NA; J: TRBJ2-7; V: TRBV2; DNA: TGTGCCAGCAGAGGGCCAGGGGAGACCTACGAGCAGTACTTC; CDR3: CASRGPGETYEQYF
size: NA; D: TRBD1; J: TRBJ1-5; V: TRBV4-1; DNA: TGCGCCAGCAGCCAAGACAGGGGGCCCAATAGAATTAGCAATCAGCCCCAGCATTTT; CDR3: CASSQDRGPNRISNQPQHF
size: NA; D: TRBD1; J: TRBJ1-4; V: TRBV7-2; DNA: TGTGCCAGCAGCTTATATATCGGGACAGAGAATGAAAAACTGTTTTTT; CDR3: CASSLYIGTENEKLFF
size: NA; D: NA; J: TRBJ2-3; V: TRBV7-2; DNA: TGTGCCAGCAGCTGGGCAGTCGGTACAGATACGCAGTATTTT; CDR3: CASSWAVGTDTQYF
size: NA; D: NA; J: TRBJ2-7; V: TRBV27; DNA: TGTGCCAGCAGGTCCCCCCGCGAGCAGTACTTC; CDR3: CASRSPREQYF
size: NA; D: NA; J: TRBJ2-1; V: TRBV30; DNA: TGTGCCTGGAGTTTACCGGGACAAAGGTACAATGAGCAGTTCTTC; CDR3: CAWSLPGQRYNEQFF
size: NA; D: NA; J: TRBJ2-3; V: TRBV2; DNA: TGTGCCAGCAGTGTGAGTAGGGCTGGGACAGATACGCAGTATTTT; CDR3: CASSVSRAGTDTQYF
size: NA; D: TRBD2; J: TRBJ2-5; V: TRBV5-4; DNA: TGTGCCAGCAGCCCCGTGACTAGCGGGCAAGAGACCCAGTACTTC; CDR3: CASSPVTSGQETQYF
size: NA; D: NA; J: TRBJ1-5; V: TRBV19; DNA: TGTGCCACTTCGCCGCCACGGAATCAGCCCCAGCATTTT; CDR3: CATSPPRNQPQHF
size: NA; D: TRBD1; J: TRBJ2-5; V: TRBV18; DNA: TGTGCCAGCTCACCAGAGGGACAGGCCGAAGAGACCCAGTACTTC; CDR3: CASSPEGQAEETQYF
size: NA; D: TRBD1; J: TRBJ2-7; V: TRBV27; DNA: TGTGCCAGCAGTTTTCCGGGACAGGGCTACGAGCAGTACTTC; CDR3: CASSFPGQGYEQYF
size: NA; D: TRBD1; J: TRBJ2-7; V: TRBV2; DNA: TGTGCCAGCAGTGAATGGCAGGGGGAAACCTACGAGCAGTACTTC; CDR3: CASSEWQGETYEQYF
size: NA; D: NA; J: TRBJ2-3; V: TRBV7-9; DNA: TGTGCCAGCAGCTTAGAGGTCGCAAATTTT; CDR3: CASSLEVANF